The 15 T cell receptor beta chains below come from one sample, sequenced in a study of shared clonotypes between healthy human individuals. Sequenced by immunoSEQ multiplex PCR; TCRdb stores in-frame clones only, minus some. The table has some 900,000 clones, more than 75% seen once. Sequenced: memory CD4+ T cells sorted from blood. As for subset: CD45RA-negative fraction. These receptors were collected from a man younger than 35 in good health.

This clone was picked up a small number of times. This same CDR3 is encoded by further DNA sequences in the sample. The CDR3: CASSLGLASDTQYF. The CDR3 DNA is TGTGCCAGCAGCTTAGGTCTAGCGTCAGATACGCAGTATTTT. The chain is built from TRBV11-2 and TRBJ2-3, with D maybe TRBD2 (6 bases). V lost 1 base to trimming and J lost 4 bases, with 9 bases between them. CDR1 and CDR2 from the germline V gene are SGHAT and FQNNGV. The CDR3 totals 14 residues.

This clone came up a few times. V usage is TRBV10-1 and J usage is TRBJ2-3; 14 nucleotides align to TRBD2. The ends lost 5 bases at V and 3 bases at J; junction bases unmatched: 4. Germline CDR1 is WNHNN and CDR2 is SYGVQD (reference sequence). The CDR3 is made up of 16 amino acids. The CDR3 protein is CASSRTSGGPTDTQYF. The CDR3 DNA is TGCGCCAGCAGTCGGACTAGCGGGGGGCCTACAGATACGCAGTATTTT.

The chain has TRBV6-6 and TRBJ1-2; 9 positions match TRBD1. J was trimmed by 2 bases and V by 2 bases; bases with no gene match: 6. This CDR3 has 16 amino acids. CDR1 and CDR2 from the germline V gene are MNHNY and SVGAGI (reference sequence). CDR3 DNA sequence: TGTGCCAGCAGTTACAGAGGACAGGGGTTAAACTATGGCTACACCTTC. Translated: CASSYRGQGLNYGYTF.

This clone showed up just once. This rearrangement joins TRBV6-5 to TRBJ2-3, with D possibly being TRBD1 (5 bases). The CDR3 sequence is 13 residues long. Germline assignment: CDR1 MNHEY and CDR2 SVGAGI. Deletions cut 10 bases from V and 2 bases from J, with 13 bases between. This CDR3 reads CANRKENTDTQYF. The CDR3 DNA follows: TGTGCCAACAGGAAAGAGAACACAGATACGCAGTATTTT.

The chain is built from TRBV5-1 and TRBJ2-2; no clear D. The CDR3 covers 17 residues. From germline, CDR1 is SGHRS and CDR2 YFSETQ. Trimming took 3 bases from V and 1 from J, leaving 16 bases between them. DNA of the CDR3: TGCGCCAGCAGCTGGCGAGTAATTTGGCAGAACACCGGGGAGCTGTTTTTT. Protein: CASSWRVIWQNTGELFF. The whole variable domain, filled in from reference TRBV5-1 and TRBJ2-2, reads KAGVTQTPRYLIKTRGQQVTLSCSPISGHRSVSWYQQTPGQGLQFLFEYFSETQRNKGNFPGRFSGRQFSNSRSEMNVSTLELGDSALYLCASSWRVIWQNTGELFFGEGSRLTVL.

The chain carries TRBV2 and TRBJ1-5; 10 bases align to TRBD1. In germline, CDR1 is SNHLY, CDR2 FYNNEI. The trim removed 5 bases at V and 8 bases at J, leaving 6 bases unmatched. This CDR3 spans 14 amino acids. The CDR3 DNA is TGTGCCAGCAGTTATAGACAGGGGGCAGAGCCCCAGCATTTT. Translated, it gives CASSYRQGAEPQHF.

This chain links TRBV2 with TRBJ1-1; D unresolved. V shed 5 bases and J shed 2 bases, with 12 bases lying between them. Germline lookup yields CDR1 SNHLY and CDR2 FYNNEI. The CDR3 totals 14 residues. The CDR3 loop reads CASSFLQSNTEAFF. The CDR3 DNA follows: TGTGCCAGCAGTTTCCTTCAAAGCAACACTGAAGCTTTCTTT.

The chain recombines TRBV2 with TRBJ2-7, with D tentatively TRBD1 (6 bases). The CDR3 has 12 residues. Germline assignment: CDR1 SNHLY and CDR2 FYNNEI. Trimming left V 7 bases short and J 4 bases short, with 11 bases between. The CDR3 loop is CASNRGQYEQYF. As DNA, the CDR3 is TGTGCCAGCAACAGAGGACAGTACGAGCAGTACTTC. Filled out from reference TRBV2 and TRBJ2-7, the complete variable domain reads EPEVTQTPSHQVTQMGQEVILRCVPISNHLYFYWYRQILGQKVEFLVSFYNNEISEKSEIFDDQFSVERPDGSNFTLKIRSTKLEDSAMYFCASNRGQYEQYFGPGTRLTVT.

V and J are TRBV9 and TRBJ2-5, with 9 bases aligning to TRBD1. The germline gives CDR1 SGDLS, CDR2 YYNGEE. This CDR3 is built from 15 residues. The V gene end was trimmed by 3 bases and the J gene end by 4 bases; junction bases not matched to a gene: 7. The CDR3 DNA follows: TGTGCCAGCAGCGAGACAGGGGGAATGGTAGAGACCCAGTACTTC. It yields the protein CASSETGGMVETQYF.

This chain uses TRBV5-4 with TRBJ1-1; 10 positions match TRBD1. V lost 2 bases, J lost 0 bases, and 4 bases stayed unmatched. The CDR3 is 16 residues long. Germline CDR1 SGHNT, CDR2 YYREEE (reference sequence). Here the CDR3 reads CASSFDRGRVNTEAFF. The CDR3 DNA sequence: TGTGCCAGCAGCTTCGACAGGGGGCGGGTGAACACTGAAGCTTTCTTT.

This clone has more than one count but fewer than ten. In DNA form, the CDR3 reads TGTGCCAGCAGTCGAGCGGGAGGAACGGGTTATTTT. It is translated as CASSRAGGTGYF. The genes are TRBV7-2 and TRBJ2-3; the match to TRBD2 covers 9 bases. CDR3 length equals 12 residues. Germline assignment: CDR1 SGHTA and CDR2 FQGNSA. V lost 6 bases, J lost 15 bases, and 10 bases stayed unmatched. Combining the CDR3 with reference TRBV7-2 and TRBJ2-3 gives the whole variable domain GAGVSQSPSNKVTEKGKDVELRCDPISGHTALYWYRQSLGQGLEFLIYFQGNSAPDKSGLPSDRFSAERTGGSVSTLTIQRTQQEDSAVYLCASSRAGGTGYFGPGTRLTVL.

A note on this clone: This same CDR3 is encoded by further DNA sequences in the sample. The V and J genes are TRBV7-2 and TRBJ2-7; no clear D gene. Germline CDR1 and CDR2: SGHTA and FQGNSA. This CDR3 region has 11 residues. With 5 bases removed from V and 3 bases from J, the gap between germline ends came to 5 bases. CDR3 bases: TGTGCCAGCAGCCCTCTCTACGAGCAGTACTTC. Translating gives CASSPLYEQYF.

The chain uses TRBV7-2 and TRBJ1-6, with D unclear. Germline CDR1 and CDR2: SGHTA and FQGNSA. The CDR3 is 15 amino acids. Between the trimmed V and J ends, which lost 1 base and 7 bases, there was a span of 11 bases. The CDR3 reads CASSLESTLNSPLHF. CDR3 coding DNA: TGTGCCAGCAGCTTAGAGTCAACACTGAATTCACCCCTCCACTTT.

The rearrangement links TRBV7-2 to TRBJ2-1; TRBD2 matches at 14 bases. This CDR3 spans 17 amino acids. Germline trimming cut 4 bases from V and 6 bases from J; bases unmatched to any gene: 8. Germline V gene lookup returns CDR1 SGHTA and CDR2 FQGNSA. CDR3 coding DNA: TGTGCCAGCAGCTCACGGACTAGCGGGGGGAGGGGCAATGAGCAGTTCTTC. The encoded protein is CASSSRTSGGRGNEQFF. The variable domain in full, with the rest retrieved from reference TRBV7-2 and TRBJ2-1, is GAGVSQSPSNKVTEKGKDVELRCDPISGHTALYWYRQSLGQGLEFLIYFQGNSAPDKSGLPSDRFSAERTGGSVSTLTIQRTQQEDSAVYLCASSSRTSGGRGNEQFFGPGTRLTVL.

The genes are TRBV7-2 and TRBJ2-1; the match to TRBD2 covers 10 bases. The V gene's germline CDR1 is SGHTA and CDR2 FQGNSA. The CDR3 contains 14 residues. Trimming at V came to 5 bases and at J to 10 bases, leaving 8 bases not matched to a gene. Here the CDR3 DNA reads TGTGCCAGCAGCCGTACCGGGACTAGCGCCGAGCAGTTCTTC. This gives the protein CASSRTGTSAEQFF.